These 32 T cell receptor beta chains came from one sample sequenced in a study of shared clonotypes between healthy human individuals. Profiled with immunoSEQ multiplex PCR; TCRdb holds only in-frame clones, not every one. The repertoire includes 400,000 to 600,000 clones, 75% to 80% of them detected once, and approximately 12% sits in the top ten. Specimen: PBMCs. The receptors here all came from a middle-aged woman in good health. Some clones in this sample may be carry-over from other donors' samples.

The chain employs TRBV11-3 and TRBJ2-3; 7 positions agree with TRBD1. The CDR3 runs to 15 residues. Germline assignment: CDR1 SGHNT and CDR2 YENEEA. J gave up 4 bases and V 5 bases, and 9 bases lay outside the gene matches. The CDR3 sequence is CASSAGQAGSDTQYF. The CDR3, as DNA: TGTGCCAGCAGCGCCGGACAGGCTGGATCAGATACGCAGTATTTT.

V gene TRBV5-8 combines with J gene TRBJ2-7, with D unresolved. Trimming removed 1 base at V and 3 bases at J, with 5 bases between. Germline V gives CDR1 SGHTS, CDR2 YDEGEE. CDR3 length equals 12 residues. CDR3 sequence: CASSLLNYEQYF. Written as DNA, the CDR3 is TGTGCCAGCAGCTTGTTGAACTACGAGCAGTACTTC.

This clone was observed a handful of times. V gene TRBV11-2 combines with J gene TRBJ2-7, with 10 bases identical to TRBD2. CDR1 is SGHAT, CDR2 FQNNGV, per germline. CDR3 length: 17 amino acids. The trim removed 4 bases at V and 1 base at J, leaving 10 bases unmatched. The CDR3 DNA reads TGTGCCAGCAGCTGGCCTCCGACTAGCGGGTATTCCTACGAGCAGTACTTC. Protein sequence: CASSWPPTSGYSYEQYF.

The chain couples TRBV9 to TRBJ1-1; 9 nucleotides match TRBD1. CDR1 and CDR2 (germline): SGDLS, YYNGEE. J gave up 2 bases and V 4 bases, and 9 bases lay outside the gene matches. This CDR3 is 16 amino acids long. CDR3 sequence reads: CASSSRQGGGNTEAFF. Here the CDR3 DNA reads TGTGCCAGCAGCTCTCGACAGGGGGGAGGTAACACTGAAGCTTTCTTT.

The chain has TRBV30 and TRBJ2-1, with TRBD2 matching 10 bases. This CDR3 is built from 15 residues. Germline V gives CDR1 GTSNPN, CDR2 SVGIG (reference sequence). J lost 4 bases, V lost 3 bases, and 6 bases had no gene match. The DNA for the CDR3 is TGTGCCTGGAGCTCTCTAGCGGGAGCTTACAATGAGCAGTTCTTC. It translates to CAWSSLAGAYNEQFF.

Comments on this clone: The sample has other DNA sequences that encode this CDR3 too. V usage is TRBV6-6 and J usage is TRBJ1-4; possible D gene TRBD1, 5 bases. Per the germline V gene, CDR1 is MNHNY and CDR2 is SVGAGI (reference sequence). The V end was cut by 2 bases, the J end by 7 bases, with 8 bases between. The CDR3 extends over 13 amino acids. CDR3 in amino acids: CASSYRGGEKLFF. The CDR3 DNA reads TGTGCCAGCAGTTACAGGGGCGGTGAAAAACTGTTTTTT.

The chain uses TRBV15 and TRBJ2-1; TRBD2 matches 7 bases. Germline lookup yields CDR1 LNHNV and CDR2 YYDKDF (reference sequence). J gave up 8 bases and V 3 bases, and 16 bases lay outside the gene matches. The CDR3 length is 17 residues. The CDR3 DNA follows: TGTGCCACCAGCAGTGGGAGGGCCTTGGTGGTCGTCGATGAGCAGTTCTTC. Translation gives CATSSGRALVVVDEQFF.

The V and J genes are TRBV25-1 and TRBJ2-1, with D perhaps TRBD2 (5 bases). Trimming removed 3 bases at V and 5 bases at J, with 14 bases between. The CDR3 runs 15 residues. Looked up from germline, CDR1 is MGHDK and CDR2 is SYGVNS. The CDR3 is CASSDHRTANNEQFF. The CDR3 DNA reads TGTGCCAGCAGTGATCACCGGACTGCGAACAATGAGCAGTTCTTC.

This clone was detected ten times or more. The V call is TRBV7-9, the J call TRBJ2-1, with 14 bases lining up with TRBD2. This CDR3 has 15 residues. The junction had 4 bases not matched to a gene; V was cut back by 3 bases and J by 9 bases. CDR1 and CDR2 from the germline V gene are SEHNR and FQNEAQ (reference sequence). The CDR3 loop reads CASSFRTSGRSEQFF. In DNA, the CDR3 is TGTGCCAGCAGCTTTAGGACTAGCGGGAGGTCTGAGCAGTTCTTC.

The rearrangement uses TRBV7-2 and TRBJ2-3, with 9 bases matching TRBD2. Germline CDR1 and CDR2: SGHTA and FQGNSA. Losses at the gene ends were 5 bases for V and 10 bases for J; bases not matched to a gene: 7. This CDR3 is 13 amino acids long. The CDR3 loop is CASSGNSGRAQYF. In DNA form, the CDR3 reads TGTGCCAGCAGCGGAAATAGCGGGAGAGCGCAGTATTTT.

The V call is TRBV5-4, the J call TRBJ1-5, with D tentatively TRBD1 (5 bases). The ends were cut back, 5 bases at V and 5 bases at J, with 11 bases in the middle. The CDR3 is 13 residues long. Germline CDR1 and CDR2: SGHNT and YYREEE (reference sequence). CDR3 region: CASSHDRYQPQHF. DNA for the CDR3: TGTGCCAGCAGTCACGACAGATATCAGCCCCAGCATTTT.

The chain is built from TRBV5-1 and TRBJ2-2; D is uncertain. CDR1 and CDR2 from the germline V gene are SGHRS and YFSETQ. V lost 5 bases and J lost 1, with 15 bases in between. This CDR3 has 16 residues. The CDR3 coding sequence is TGCGCCAGCAGTTCCAAGGCGACCCAGAACACCGGGGAGCTGTTTTTT. Residues: CASSSKATQNTGELFF. Based on the CDR3 plus reference TRBV5-1 and TRBJ2-2, the full variable domain is KAGVTQTPRYLIKTRGQQVTLSCSPISGHRSVSWYQQTPGQGLQFLFEYFSETQRNKGNFPGRFSGRQFSNSRSEMNVSTLELGDSALYLCASSSKATQNTGELFFGEGSRLTVL.

This clone was seen just once. V gene TRBV2 combines with J gene TRBJ2-1; TRBD1 matches at 7 bases. The length of the CDR3 is 13 residues. V lost 8 bases, J lost 7 bases, and 8 bases stayed unmatched. CDR1 and CDR2 from the germline V gene are SNHLY and FYNNEI. CDR3 sequence: CASGKIRGNEQFF. In DNA form, the CDR3 reads TGTGCCAGCGGTAAGATCAGGGGGAATGAGCAGTTCTTC.

The chain combines TRBV2 with TRBJ1-1; D gene ambiguous. Germline assignment: CDR1 SNHLY and CDR2 FYNNEI. The CDR3 has 12 residues. Trimming removed 4 bases from V and 6 bases from J, with 9 bases in between. Here the CDR3 DNA reads TGTGCCAGCAGTGGGCTAGTTGCTGAAGCTTTCTTT. This translates into CASSGLVAEAFF.

This clone was found a few times. This chain links TRBV4-3 with TRBJ1-2, with D perhaps TRBD1 (5 bases). V was shortened by 4 bases and J by 1 base, with 19 bases between the two germline ends. The CDR3 sequence is 17 residues long. Germline CDR1 LGHNA, CDR2 YSLEER. The CDR3 protein is CASSPDSSTWLNYGYTF. CDR3 coding DNA: TGCGCCAGCAGCCCAGACAGCTCCACGTGGCTTAACTATGGCTACACCTTC.

The genes are TRBV9 and TRBJ2-1; 8 bases match TRBD2. The CDR3 spans 15 residues. Trimming cost V 0 bases and J 6 bases; bases outside gene matches: 5. CDR1 and CDR2 (germline): SGDLS, YYNGEE. This CDR3 is CASSVGGRFGNEQFF. The CDR3 DNA follows: TGTGCCAGCAGCGTAGGCGGGAGGTTCGGCAATGAGCAGTTCTTC. The full variable domain, with the rest looked up from reference TRBV9 and TRBJ2-1, is DSGVTQTPKHLITATGQRVTLRCSPRSGDLSVYWYQQSLDQGLQFLIQYYNGEERAKGNILERFSAQQFPDLHSELNLSSLELGDSALYFCASSVGGRFGNEQFFGPGTRLTVL.

This chain uses TRBV30 with TRBJ2-1; D call uncertain. The V gene lost 3 bases and the J gene lost 3 bases, with 15 bases spanning the gap. Germline lookup yields CDR1 GTSNPN and CDR2 SVGIG (reference sequence). This CDR3 is built from 15 residues. The CDR3 DNA sequence: TGTGCCTGGAGGCCACAAGCTCTGAACTACAATGAGCAGTTCTTC. Protein sequence: CAWRPQALNYNEQFF.

This clone has more than one count but fewer than ten. V and J are TRBV5-4 and TRBJ2-2, with 7 bases lining up with TRBD1. The CDR3 is 18 amino acids. Germline trimming cut 4 bases from V and 2 bases from J; bases unmatched to any gene: 14. Looked up from germline, CDR1 is SGHNT and CDR2 is YYREEE (reference sequence). As DNA, the CDR3 is TGTGCCAGCAGCCCCATACAGTCCGGGACAGTAAACACCGGGGAGCTGTTTTTT. Encoded protein: CASSPIQSGTVNTGELFF.

The chain uses TRBV7-3 and TRBJ2-3; D is uncertain. Germline lookup yields CDR1 SGHTA and CDR2 FQGTGA. The CDR3 has 12 amino acids. The germline V and J ends were trimmed by 6 bases and 3 bases, with 7 bases remaining between them. CDR3 sequence: CASSSLTDTQYF. As DNA, the CDR3 is TGTGCCAGCAGTTCATTAACAGATACGCAGTATTTT.

The rearrangement joins TRBV7-8 to TRBJ1-4; the D gene is possibly TRBD1 (5 bases). The CDR3 has 12 residues. V was pared by 5 bases and J by 13 bases, with 14 bases between. Germline V gene sequence: CDR1 SGHVS, CDR2 FQNEAQ. This CDR3 reads CASSPLRGGLFF. The CDR3, as DNA: TGTGCCAGCAGCCCGCTACGGGGGGGACTGTTTTTT.

The V and J genes are TRBV7-2 and TRBJ2-4, with 8 nucleotides matching TRBD1. The CDR3 spans 14 residues. With V trimmed by 4 bases and J by 4 bases, 3 bases remained unmatched. CDR1 and CDR2 from the germline V gene are SGHTA and FQGNSA. CDR3 nucleotides: TGTGCCAGCAGCTCAAGACAGGGGAAAAACATTCAGTACTTC. It codes for CASSSRQGKNIQYF.

The gene calls are TRBV7-9 and TRBJ2-1; TRBD2 agrees at 16 bases. V lost 5 bases to trimming and J lost 8 bases; unmatched junction nucleotides: 6. The length of the CDR3 is 16 residues. The germline CDR1 and CDR2 sequences are SEHNR and FQNEAQ (reference sequence). The CDR3 nucleotides are TGTGCCAGCAGCGCCCAGGGACTAGCGGGAGGGTATGAGCAGTTCTTC. Protein product: CASSAQGLAGGYEQFF.

This rearrangement joins TRBV30 to TRBJ1-1; the D gene is possibly TRBD1 (6 bases). Germline CDR1 and CDR2: GTSNPN and SVGIG (reference sequence). CDR3 size: 15 residues. V gave up 8 bases and J gave up 0 bases, with 19 bases separating them. CDR3 protein: CARSGAQGMNTEAFF. CDR3 nucleotides: TGTGCCCGGTCCGGGGCACAGGGAATGAACACTGAAGCTTTCTTT.

The CDR3 region is CASRPGPSEGYTF. DNA for the CDR3: TGTGCCAGCCGCCCGGGGCCTTCAGAAGGCTACACCTTC. This chain connects TRBV28 to TRBJ1-2; D is possibly TRBD1 (5 bases). Germline V CDR1 and CDR2: MDHEN, SYDVKM. The CDR3 totals 13 residues. V lost 8 bases and J 8 bases, leaving 18 bases between the germline ends.

The CDR3 bases are TGTGCCAGCAGCCAAGTTTTTGACCCCAAGGTTCGAGAGACCCAGTACTTC. Translated: CASSQVFDPKVRETQYF. V usage is TRBV4-2 and J usage is TRBJ2-5; unclear D gene. The CDR3 extends over 17 amino acids. V was shortened by 1 base and J by 4 bases, with 19 bases between the two germline ends. Per germline, CDR1 LGHNA and CDR2 YNFKEQ.

V is TRBV6-4 and J is TRBJ2-3; D tentatively fits TRBD1 or TRBD2 (5 bases each). The germline gives CDR1 MRHNA, CDR2 SNTAGT. The V gene lost 2 bases and the J gene lost 0 bases, with 9 bases spanning the gap. The length of the CDR3 is 15 residues. In DNA, the CDR3 is TGTGCCAGCAGTGACGGGGACCAGAGCACAGATACGCAGTATTTT. This translates into CASSDGDQSTDTQYF.

The genes are TRBV6-5 and TRBJ2-3; 12 positions match TRBD1. The junction had 2 bases not matched to a gene; V was cut back by 7 bases and J by 3 bases. The germline CDR1 and CDR2 sequences are MNHEY and SVGAGI. The CDR3 is 14 amino acids. CDR3 nucleotides: TGTGCCAGCAAGGGACAGGGGGCTACAGATACGCAGTATTTT. Its protein is CASKGQGATDTQYF.

Only one count was recorded for this clone. CDR3 DNA: TGTGCCAGCAGCTCCGACAGCAACTCTGGAAACACCATATATTTT. As protein: CASSSDSNSGNTIYF. V is TRBV7-8 and J is TRBJ1-3; D is possibly TRBD1 (5 bases). Looked up from germline, CDR1 is SGHVS and CDR2 is FQNEAQ. The CDR3 totals 15 residues. Trimming cost V 4 bases and J 0 bases, with 10 bases left between them.

This clone was seen only once. CDR3 loop: CASSLPPSYEQYF. In DNA form, the CDR3 reads TGTGCCAGCAGCTTGCCTCCTTCCTACGAGCAGTACTTC. The chain is built from TRBV7-2 and TRBJ2-7; D is ambiguous. This CDR3 region has 13 residues. Germline V gene data show CDR1 as SGHTA and CDR2 as FQGNSA. Trimming shortened V by 3 bases and J by 1 base, and 7 bases separated the two germline ends.

This clone came up a few times. The gene calls are TRBV7-3 and TRBJ1-1, with D possibly being TRBD1 (6 bases). This CDR3 has 18 residues. Trimming shortened V by 1 base and J by 1 base, and 19 bases separated the two germline ends. In germline, CDR1 is SGHTA, CDR2 FQGTGA. Written as DNA, the CDR3 is TGTGCCAGCAGCTTAAGGGGGCCAGGGAGAGGTTCGAACACTGAAGCTTTCTTT. Amino acid sequence: CASSLRGPGRGSNTEAFF.

The sample holds many counts of this clone. Other DNA sequences in the sample encode the same CDR3. The chain is built from TRBV7-3 and TRBJ1-2, with D perhaps TRBD1 (6 bases). V dropped 3 bases and J dropped 3 bases, with 11 bases sitting between them. This CDR3 region has 14 residues. CDR1 is SGHTA, CDR2 FQGTGA, per germline. The CDR3 DNA sequence: TGTGCCAGCAGCTTGGGGGCAGGAGACTATGGCTACACCTTC. This translates into CASSLGAGDYGYTF. Full variable domain (remainder filled in from reference TRBV7-3 and TRBJ1-2): GAGVSQTPSNKVTEKGKYVELRCDPISGHTALYWYRQSLGQGPEFLIYFQGTGAADDSGLPNDRFFAVRPEGSVSTLKIQRTERGDSAVYLCASSLGAGDYGYTFGSGTRLTVV.

This chain links TRBV10-2 with TRBJ2-2; D is unclear. V dropped 3 bases and J dropped 1 base, with 12 bases sitting between them. The CDR3 has 16 residues. Germline CDR1 reads WSHSY; CDR2 reads SAAADI. The CDR3 protein is CASSDPNKGNTGELFF. CDR3 DNA: TGCGCCAGCAGTGACCCGAACAAAGGGAACACCGGGGAGCTGTTTTTT.